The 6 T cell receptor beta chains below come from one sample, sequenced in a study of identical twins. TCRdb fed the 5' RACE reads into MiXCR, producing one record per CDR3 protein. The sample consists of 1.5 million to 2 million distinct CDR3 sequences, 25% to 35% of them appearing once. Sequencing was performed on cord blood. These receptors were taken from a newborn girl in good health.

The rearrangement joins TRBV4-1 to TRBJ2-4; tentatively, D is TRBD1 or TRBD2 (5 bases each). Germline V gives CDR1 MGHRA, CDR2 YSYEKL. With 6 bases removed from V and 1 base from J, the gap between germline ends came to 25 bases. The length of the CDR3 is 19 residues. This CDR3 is CASSWARVDNGMAKNIQYF. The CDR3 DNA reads TGCGCCAGCAGTTGGGCCCGGGTGGACAACGGGATGGCCAAAAACATTCAGTACTTC.

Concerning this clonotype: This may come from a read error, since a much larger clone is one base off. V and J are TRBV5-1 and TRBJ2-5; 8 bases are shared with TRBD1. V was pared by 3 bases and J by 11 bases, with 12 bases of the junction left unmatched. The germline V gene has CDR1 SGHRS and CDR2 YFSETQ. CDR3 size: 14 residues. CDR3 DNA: TGCGCCAGCAGCTCGGACAGGGACTCCAATGAGCAGTACTTC. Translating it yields CASSSDRDSNEQYF.

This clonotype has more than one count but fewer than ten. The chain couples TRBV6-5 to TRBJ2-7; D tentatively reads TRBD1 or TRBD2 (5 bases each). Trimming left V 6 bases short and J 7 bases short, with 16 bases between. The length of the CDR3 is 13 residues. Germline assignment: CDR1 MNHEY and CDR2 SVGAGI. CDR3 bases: TGTGCCAGCAGCTGGGACCAAAAAGGGGAGCAGTACTTC. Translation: CASSWDQKGEQYF.

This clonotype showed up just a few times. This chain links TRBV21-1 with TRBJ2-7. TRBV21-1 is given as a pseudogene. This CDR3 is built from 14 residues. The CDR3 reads CASSKEGNSYEQYF. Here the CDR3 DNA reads TGTGCCAGCAGCAAAGAGGGTAACTCCTACGAGCAGTACTTC.

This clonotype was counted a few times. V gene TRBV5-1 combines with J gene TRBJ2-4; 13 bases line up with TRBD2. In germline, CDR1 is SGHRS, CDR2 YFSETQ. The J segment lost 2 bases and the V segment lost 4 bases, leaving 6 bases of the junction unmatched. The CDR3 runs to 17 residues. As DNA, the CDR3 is TGCGCCAGCAGCCACGGACTAGCGGGAGTTACCAAAAACATTCAGTACTTC. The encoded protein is CASSHGLAGVTKNIQYF.

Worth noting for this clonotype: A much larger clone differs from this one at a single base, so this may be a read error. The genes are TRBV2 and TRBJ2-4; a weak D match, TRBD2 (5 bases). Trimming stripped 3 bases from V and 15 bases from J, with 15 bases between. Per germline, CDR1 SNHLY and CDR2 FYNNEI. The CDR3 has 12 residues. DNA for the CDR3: TGTGCCAGCAGTGAGGGCGCTTGGAGGCGGTACTTC. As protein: CASSEGAWRRYF.